Below, 10 T cell receptor beta chains from the same sample are listed, as sequenced in a study of naive and memory T cell subsets. Amplification of ligated cDNA took four PCR rounds with SP2 and nested alpha and beta constant primers. TCRdb itself ran the 5' RACE reads through MiXCR, one entry per CDR3 protein. Of 55,000 to 65,000 distinct CDR3 sequences listed, more than 6.5% are singletons. The library had UMIs added by 3' ligation of an oligonucleotide to TCR cDNA. All receptors derive from a female donor in good health.

Ten or more counts support this clonotype. The chain is built from TRBV5-1 and TRBJ1-5; D ambiguous. Germline assignment: CDR1 SGHRS and CDR2 YFSETQ. Deletions cut 0 bases from V and 1 base from J, with 8 bases between. CDR3 length: 15 amino acids. The CDR3 spells CASSLGYGSNQPQHF. CDR3 nucleotide sequence: TGCGCCAGCAGCTTGGGGTACGGGAGCAATCAGCCCCAGCATTTT.

In its sample, this clonotype was seen many times. The chain links TRBV12-3 or TRBV12-4 to TRBJ1-2; no definite D call. The CDR3 sequence is 12 residues long. V lost 3 bases, J lost 2 bases, and 4 bases lay in between. The chain's CDR3 is CASSFVNYGYTF. Written as DNA, the CDR3 is TGTGCCAGCAGTTTTGTGAACTATGGCTACACCTTC.

In its sample, this clonotype was seen many times. The V gene is TRBV11-2, the J gene TRBJ2-7; TRBD2 agrees at 9 bases. CDR1 and CDR2 from the germline V gene are SGHAT and FQNNGV. V lost 5 bases, J lost 0 bases, and 17 bases stayed unmatched. The CDR3 consists of 19 residues. As DNA, the CDR3 is TGTGCCAGCAGCGTTTGGAGCGGGGGGCCTTCGCCCGTCTCCTACGAGCAGTACTTC. It codes for CASSVWSGGPSPVSYEQYF.

This clonotype was detected only a few times. This chain links TRBV5-5 with TRBJ2-7; 14 bases agree with TRBD2. Looked up from germline, CDR1 is SGHKS and CDR2 is YYEKEE (reference sequence). V was pared by 4 bases and J by 4 bases, with 1 base of the junction left unmatched. The CDR3 is 14 residues long. The CDR3 spells CASSRTSGRYEQYF. DNA for the CDR3: TGTGCCAGCAGCCGGACTAGCGGGAGGTACGAGCAGTACTTC. Full variable domain (missing parts from reference TRBV5-5 and TRBJ2-7): DAGVTQSPTHLIKTRGQQVTLRCSPISGHKSVSWYQQVLGQGPQFIFQYYEKEERGRGNFPDRFSARQFPNYSSELNVNALLLGDSALYLCASSRTSGRYEQYFGPGTRLTVT.

The V and J genes are TRBV7-9 and TRBJ2-7, with a possible D match to TRBD1 (5 bases). The CDR3 is made up of 12 amino acids. With 5 bases removed from V and 3 bases from J, the gap between germline ends came to 8 bases. Germline-derived CDR1 and CDR2 are SEHNR and FQNEAQ (reference sequence). CDR3: CASSPGYYEQYF. The CDR3 DNA follows: TGTGCCAGCAGCCCAGGGTACTACGAGCAGTACTTC. Variable domain in full (rest from reference TRBV7-9 and TRBJ2-7): DTGVSQNPRHKITKRGQNVTFRCDPISEHNRLYWYRQTLGQGPEFLTYFQNEAQLEKSRLLSDRFSAERPKGSFSTLEIQRTEQGDSAMYLCASSPGYYEQYFGPGTRLTVT.

The V call is TRBV11-2, the J call TRBJ1-5; no firm D call. CDR1 and CDR2 from the germline V gene are SGHAT and FQNNGV. V was clipped by 4 bases and J by 5 bases, with 9 bases between them. The CDR3 sequence is 13 residues long. CDR3 DNA sequence: TGTGCCAGCAGCTACGGACCTGATCAGCCCCAGCATTTT. This encodes CASSYGPDQPQHF.

In this sample, this clonotype turned up many times. The chain employs TRBV18 and TRBJ1-1, with D perhaps matching TRBD1 (5 bases). The V gene lost 4 bases and the J gene lost 0 bases, with 9 bases spanning the gap. The length of the CDR3 is 14 residues. The germline V gene encodes CDR1 KGHSH and CDR2 LQKENI. CDR3 in amino acids: CASSQRGLNTEAFF. The DNA of the CDR3 is TGTGCCAGCTCACAGAGGGGTCTGAACACTGAAGCTTTCTTT.

There are a few counts of this clonotype. This chain links TRBV7-2 with TRBJ2-1; no clear D. CDR3 length: 16 residues. V was cut by 5 bases and J by 4 bases, with 18 bases left in between. Germline V gene sequence: CDR1 SGHTA, CDR2 FQGNSA. CDR3 nucleotide sequence: TGTGCCAGCAGCCGCCGACAAGGGTTGCGGTACAATGAGCAGTTCTTC. Its protein product is CASSRRQGLRYNEQFF.

This clonotype showed up many times. The V call is TRBV28, the J call TRBJ1-1; 11 nucleotides align to TRBD1. V shed 6 bases and J 4 bases; nucleotides not matched to a gene: 4. Germline-derived CDR1 and CDR2 are MDHEN and SYDVKM. This CDR3 region has 14 residues. Here the CDR3 DNA reads TGTGCCAGCAGGACCGGGACAGGGGGCACTGAAGCTTTCTTT. It codes for CASRTGTGGTEAFF.

CDR3 residues: CASSPPGIQETQYF. Here the CDR3 DNA reads TGTGCCAGCAGCCCCCCCGGGATCCAAGAGACCCAGTACTTC. This chain uses TRBV13 with TRBJ2-5; D might be TRBD2 (5 bases). The V gene's germline CDR1 is PRHDT and CDR2 FYEKMQ (reference sequence). V was cut by 5 bases and J by 1 base, with 11 bases left in between. The CDR3 is 14 residues long. Using reference TRBV13 and TRBJ2-5 for the parts outside the CDR3, the full variable domain is AAGVIQSPRHLIKEKRETATLKCYPIPRHDTVYWYQQGPGQDPQFLISFYEKMQSDKGSIPDRFSAQQFSDYHSELNMSSLELGDSALYFCASSPPGIQETQYFGPGTRLLVL.